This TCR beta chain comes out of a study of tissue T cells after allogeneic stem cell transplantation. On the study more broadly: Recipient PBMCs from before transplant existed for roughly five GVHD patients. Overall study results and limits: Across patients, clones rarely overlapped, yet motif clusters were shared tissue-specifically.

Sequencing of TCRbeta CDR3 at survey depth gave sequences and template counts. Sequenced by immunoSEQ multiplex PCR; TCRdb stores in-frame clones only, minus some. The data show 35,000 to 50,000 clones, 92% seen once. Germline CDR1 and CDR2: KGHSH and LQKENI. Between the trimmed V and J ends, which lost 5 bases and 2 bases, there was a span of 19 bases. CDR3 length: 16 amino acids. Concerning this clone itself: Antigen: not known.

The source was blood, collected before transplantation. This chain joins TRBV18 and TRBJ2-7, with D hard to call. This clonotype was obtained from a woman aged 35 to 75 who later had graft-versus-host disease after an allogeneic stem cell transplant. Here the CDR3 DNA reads TGTGCCAGCTCAAGCGTTGGGGTAGATGGGACCTACGAGCAGTACTTC. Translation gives CASSSVGVDGTYEQYF.